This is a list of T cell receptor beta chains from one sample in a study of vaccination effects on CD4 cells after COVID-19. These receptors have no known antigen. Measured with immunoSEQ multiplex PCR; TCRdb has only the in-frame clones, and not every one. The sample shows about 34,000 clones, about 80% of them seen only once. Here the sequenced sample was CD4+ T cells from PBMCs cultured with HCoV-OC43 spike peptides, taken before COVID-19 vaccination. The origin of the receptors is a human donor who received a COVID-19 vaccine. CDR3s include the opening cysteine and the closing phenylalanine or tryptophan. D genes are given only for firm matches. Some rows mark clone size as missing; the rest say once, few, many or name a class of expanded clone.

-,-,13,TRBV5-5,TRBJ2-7,CASSLSLRDEQYF,TGTGCCAGCAGCTTGTCCCTTCGGGACGAGCAGTACTTC
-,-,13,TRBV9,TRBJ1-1,CASSVEGLTEAFF,TGTGCCAGCAGCGTAGAGGGGCTCACTGAAGCTTTCTTT
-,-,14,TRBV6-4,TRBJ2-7,CASSEPSQDYEQYF,TGTGCCAGCAGTGAGCCTAGCCAAGATTACGAGCAGTACTTC
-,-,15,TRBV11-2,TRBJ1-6,CASSLEQLHNSPLHF,TGTGCCAGCAGCTTAGAACAGCTGCACAATTCACCCCTCCACTTT
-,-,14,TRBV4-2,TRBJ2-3,CASSRGDGTDTQYF,TGTGCCAGCAGCCGAGGGGATGGGACAGATACGCAGTATTTT
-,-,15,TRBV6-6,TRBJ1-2,CASSPLGARDLGYTF,TGTGCCAGCAGTCCCCTAGGGGCGCGGGATTTGGGCTACACCTTC
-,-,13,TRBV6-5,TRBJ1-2,CASTDRHPYGYTF,TGTGCCAGCACCGATCGGCATCCCTATGGCTACACCTTC
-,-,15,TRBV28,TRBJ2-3,CASSFPPQLTDTQYF,TGTGCCAGCAGTTTCCCTCCTCAGCTCACAGATACGCAGTATTTT
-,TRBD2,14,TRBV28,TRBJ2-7,CASRRLAGGYEQYF,TGTGCCAGCAGGCGACTAGCGGGGGGGTACGAGCAGTACTTC
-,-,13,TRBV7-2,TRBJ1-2,CASSFRDGRGYTF,TGTGCCAGCAGCTTCAGGGACGGTCGGGGCTACACCTTC
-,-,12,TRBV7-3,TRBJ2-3,CASSLNGDTQYF,TGTGCCAGCAGCTTAAACGGAGATACGCAGTATTTT
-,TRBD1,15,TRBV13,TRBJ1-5,CASSLRQGQNQPQHF,TGTGCCAGCAGCCTTCGACAGGGACAGAATCAGCCCCAGCATTTT
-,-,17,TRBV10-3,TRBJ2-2,CAISPSQRASRAGELFF,TGTGCCATCAGTCCATCCCAGAGGGCCTCGCGTGCCGGGGAGCTGTTTTTT
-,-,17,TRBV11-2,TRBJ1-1,CASSSDIRTDANTEAFF,TGTGCCAGCAGCTCCGACATTAGGACAGACGCGAACACTGAAGCTTTCTTT
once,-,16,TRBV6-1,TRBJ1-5,CASSEVGGDSNQPQHF,TGTGCCAGCAGTGAAGTGGGAGGGGATAGCAATCAGCCCCAGCATTTT
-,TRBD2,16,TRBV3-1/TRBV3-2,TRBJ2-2,CASSPTSGSLTGELFF,TGTGCCAGCAGCCCGACTAGCGGATCCTTGACCGGGGAGCTGTTTTTT
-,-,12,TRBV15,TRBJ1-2,CATRKPNYGYTF,TGTGCCACCCGCAAGCCCAACTATGGCTACACCTTC
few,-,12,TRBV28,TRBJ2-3,CASSPPTDTQYF,TGTGCCAGCAGTCCTCCCACAGATACGCAGTATTTT
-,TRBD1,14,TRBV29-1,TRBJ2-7,CSVDGQGGSYEQYF,TGCAGCGTTGATGGACAGGGTGGTTCTTACGAGCAGTACTTC
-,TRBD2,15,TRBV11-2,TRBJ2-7,CASSPQREGLGEQYF,TGTGCCAGCAGCCCTCAGCGGGAGGGCCTTGGCGAGCAGTACTTC
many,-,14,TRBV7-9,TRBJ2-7,CASSLNGSPYEQYF,TGTGCCAGCAGCTTAAATGGTAGCCCCTACGAGCAGTACTTC
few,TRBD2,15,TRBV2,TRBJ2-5,CASRLDSGPQETQYF,TGTGCCAGCAGGTTGGATAGCGGGCCTCAAGAGACCCAGTACTTC
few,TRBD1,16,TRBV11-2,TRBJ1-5,CASSLAPGGGNQPQHF,TGTGCCAGCAGCTTAGCCCCAGGGGGAGGCAATCAGCCCCAGCATTTT
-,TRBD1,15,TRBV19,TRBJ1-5,CASSTGTGFGQPQHF,TGTGCCAGTAGTACCGGGACAGGGTTCGGTCAGCCCCAGCATTTT
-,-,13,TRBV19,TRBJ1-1,CASSQTGNTEAFF,TGTGCCAGTAGCCAGACAGGGAACACTGAAGCTTTCTTT
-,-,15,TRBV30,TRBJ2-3,CAWSRKGGASDTQYF,TGTGCCTGGAGTCGCAAGGGGGGGGCCTCAGATACGCAGTATTTT
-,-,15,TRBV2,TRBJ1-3,CASSWGGFAGNTIYF,TGTGCCAGCAGTTGGGGTGGGTTTGCTGGAAACACCATATATTTT
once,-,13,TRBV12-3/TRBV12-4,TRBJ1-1,CASSTGGDTEAFF,TGTGCCAGCTCAACGGGAGGAGACACTGAAGCTTTCTTT
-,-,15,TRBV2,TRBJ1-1,CASSRRYREATEAFF,TGTGCCAGCAGTCGGAGATACAGGGAGGCCACTGAAGCTTTCTTT
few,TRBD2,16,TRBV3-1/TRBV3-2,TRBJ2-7,CASSQDPLAGSYEQYF,TGTGCCAGCAGCCAAGATCCCCTAGCGGGGTCCTACGAGCAGTACTTC
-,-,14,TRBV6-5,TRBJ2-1,CASSSRGGQGEQFF,TGTGCCAGCAGTTCCCGAGGGGGGCAGGGGGAGCAGTTCTTC
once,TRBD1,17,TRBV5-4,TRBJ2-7,CASSLSGQGAPSYEQYF,TGTGCCAGCAGCTTGTCTGGCCAGGGGGCCCCCTCCTACGAGCAGTACTTC
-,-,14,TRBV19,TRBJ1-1,CASSIGQVNTEAFF,TGTGCCAGTAGTATTGGGCAGGTTAACACTGAAGCTTTCTTT
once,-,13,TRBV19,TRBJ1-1,CASSMTLNTEAFF,TGTGCCAGTAGTATGACTTTGAACACTGAAGCTTTCTTT
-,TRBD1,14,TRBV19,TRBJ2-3,CASRTGGWADTQYF,TGTGCCAGTCGGACAGGGGGCTGGGCAGATACGCAGTATTTT
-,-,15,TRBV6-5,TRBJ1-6,CASSPGGIKNSPLHF,TGTGCCAGCAGCCCCGGAGGGATCAAAAATTCACCCCTCCACTTT
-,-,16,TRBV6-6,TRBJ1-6,CASSYSRGREASPLHF,TGTGCCAGCAGTTACTCGAGGGGCAGGGAAGCGTCACCCCTCCACTTT
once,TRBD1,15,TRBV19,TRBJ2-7,CASRLQGLGSYEQYF,TGTGCCAGTAGGCTACAGGGGTTAGGGTCCTACGAGCAGTACTTC
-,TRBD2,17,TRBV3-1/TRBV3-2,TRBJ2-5,CASSHPRGLAGKETQYF,TGTGCCAGCAGCCACCCCAGGGGACTAGCGGGTAAAGAGACCCAGTACTTC